Following are 28 T cell receptor beta chains from one sample sequenced in a study of PD-L1 blockade in urothelial cancer. Time point: pretreatment peripheral blood. Sequencing used immunoSEQ multiplex PCR; TCRdb keeps in-frame clones, though not all of them. The table includes more than 50,000 clones, 81% detected once. Specimen: PBMCs, collected around atezolizumab (anti-PD-L1) treatment. These receptors were taken from a man in his sixties or seventies with urothelial cancer.

This sequence joins TRBV10-1 and TRBJ2-7; D unresolved. The germline V and J ends were trimmed by 9 bases and 7 bases, with 10 bases remaining between them. Germline V gene lookup returns CDR1 WNHNN and CDR2 SYGVQD (reference sequence). This CDR3 spans 10 amino acids. The CDR3 coding sequence is TGCGCCAGTGGGTTCAGGGAGCAGTACTTC. This translates into CASGFREQYF.

This chain uses TRBV10-1 with TRBJ1-1, with D uncertain. The CDR3 covers 9 residues. The germline V gene has CDR1 WNHNN and CDR2 SYGVQD (reference sequence). Trimming cost V 10 bases and J 3 bases, with 3 bases left between them. CDR3 protein: CATYTEAFF. CDR3 DNA sequence: TGCGCCACCTACACTGAAGCTTTCTTT.

The chain has TRBV5-4 and TRBJ2-2, with a tentative D call TRBD2 (5 bases). Trimming left V 7 bases short and J 7 bases short, with 14 bases between. CDR3 length: 13 residues. Germline CDR1 and CDR2: SGHNT and YYREEE (reference sequence). The CDR3 loop is CASSGFGDGELFF. The CDR3 DNA is TGTGCCAGCTCAGGATTCGGGGACGGGGAGCTGTTTTTT.

This clone was seen once. The genes are TRBV5-1 and TRBJ1-1, with 7 bases identical to TRBD1. Per germline, CDR1 SGHRS and CDR2 YFSETQ. J lost 9 bases, V lost 6 bases, and 8 bases had no gene match. CDR3 length: 12 residues. The CDR3 is CASTVRGGKAFF. The CDR3 coding sequence is TGCGCCAGCACCGTGAGAGGGGGCAAAGCTTTCTTT.

This clone was picked up one time. The chain's CDR3 is CASSPPHGQGAGEQYF. CDR3 sequence (DNA): TGTGCCAGCAGCCCGCCACATGGACAGGGGGCAGGGGAGCAGTACTTC. The chain joins TRBV11-3 to TRBJ2-7; 11 nucleotides line up with TRBD1. With V trimmed by 5 bases and J by 7 bases, 13 bases remained unmatched. The CDR3 has 16 residues. The germline CDR1 and CDR2 sequences are SGHNT and YENEEA.

This clone was counted only a few times. This chain joins TRBV7-6 and TRBJ1-3; D is ambiguous. V dropped 5 bases and J dropped 9 bases, with 8 bases sitting between them. The CDR3 covers 11 residues. Germline CDR1 and CDR2: SGHVS and FNYEAQ. In DNA form, the CDR3 reads TGTGCCAGCAGCGCTGAGGGCACCATATATTTT. Translating it yields CASSAEGTIYF.

The genes are TRBV28 and TRBJ1-1; TRBD1 matches at 11 bases. The CDR3 consists of 15 residues. Germline CDR1 MDHEN, CDR2 SYDVKM. The junction had 2 bases not matched to a gene; V was cut back by 5 bases and J by 0 bases. The CDR3 nucleotides read TGTGCCAGCAGTCGGGACAGGGGGATGAACACTGAAGCTTTCTTT. Translation: CASSRDRGMNTEAFF.

This clone occurred a few times. The chain's CDR3 is CASSSRRGLQETQYF. The CDR3 nucleotides are TGTGCCAGCAGCTCCCGGCGGGGCCTCCAAGAGACCCAGTACTTC. The chain combines TRBV13 with TRBJ2-5, with D possibly matching TRBD2 (6 bases). V was clipped by 4 bases and J by 1 base, with 13 bases between them. The germline CDR1 and CDR2 sequences are PRHDT and FYEKMQ (reference sequence). The CDR3 has 15 residues.

This chain connects TRBV5-1 to TRBJ2-7; 14 bases are shared with TRBD2. V lost 4 bases, J lost 5 bases, and 8 bases stayed unmatched. Germline lookup yields CDR1 SGHRS and CDR2 YFSETQ. This CDR3 has 16 residues. CDR3 region: CASSPGGTSGSHEQYF. The CDR3 nucleotides are TGCGCCAGCAGCCCCGGGGGGACTAGCGGGAGCCACGAGCAGTACTTC.

The CDR3 DNA follows: TGCGCCAGCAGCTTGGTACAGGGTATAGGTGAGCAGTTCTTC. This translates into CASSLVQGIGEQFF. The J gene is TRBJ2-1, the V gene TRBV5-1; the D gene is possibly TRBD1 (6 bases). The CDR3 spans 14 residues. The germline gives CDR1 SGHRS, CDR2 YFSETQ. Deletions cut 0 bases from V and 9 bases from J, with 13 bases between.

The V gene is TRBV7-2, the J gene TRBJ1-5; 9 bases are shared with TRBD1. The V and J ends lost 0 bases and 11 bases, in that order; junction bases with no gene match: 2. From germline, CDR1 is SGHTA and CDR2 FQGNSA. This CDR3 is built from 13 residues. The CDR3 loop is CASSLAGQGSQHF. The CDR3 DNA sequence: TGTGCCAGCAGCTTAGCAGGACAGGGGTCCCAGCATTTT. The full variable domain, in which reference TRBV7-2 and TRBJ1-5 provide the parts outside the CDR3, is GAGVSQSPSNKVTEKGKDVELRCDPISGHTALYWYRQSLGQGLEFLIYFQGNSAPDKSGLPSDRFSAERTGGSVSTLTIQRTQQEDSAVYLCASSLAGQGSQHFGDGTRLSIL.

This chain joins TRBV25-1 and TRBJ1-3, with D perhaps matching TRBD1 (5 bases). V shed 5 bases and J shed 0 bases, with 14 bases lying between them. The germline CDR1 and CDR2 sequences are MGHDK and SYGVNS. This CDR3 region has 16 residues. The CDR3 DNA follows: TGTGCCAGCAGTAAAGACCGGGGGGACTCTGGAAACACCATATATTTT. Residues: CASSKDRGDSGNTIYF.

CDR3 in DNA: TGTGCCAGCAGAAAAGGAGGACAGGCCTTTCGAGAGCAGTACTTC. It is translated as CASRKGGQAFREQYF. V gene TRBV6-5 combines with J gene TRBJ2-7, with 7 bases identical to TRBD1. With V trimmed by 6 bases and J by 7 bases, 15 bases remained unmatched. This CDR3 has 15 residues. Germline-derived CDR1 and CDR2 are MNHEY and SVGAGI.

The V gene is TRBV10-2, the J gene TRBJ1-5, with a possible D match to TRBD1 (6 bases). The V end lost 0 bases, the J end lost 6 bases, and 9 bases lay between the germline ends. The length of the CDR3 is 14 residues. Germline CDR1 WSHSY, CDR2 SAAADI. CDR3 in amino acids: CASSESTGGQPQHF. CDR3 sequence (DNA): TGCGCCAGCAGTGAGTCGACAGGCGGTCAGCCCCAGCATTTT.

The V gene is TRBV13, the J gene TRBJ2-3, with TRBD2 matching over 8 bases. V gave up 3 bases and J gave up 6 bases; unmatched junction bases: 11. This CDR3 region has 16 residues. The germline V gene encodes CDR1 PRHDT and CDR2 FYEKMQ (reference sequence). The CDR3 DNA reads TGTGCCAGCAGCTTCCGTGTTGGCGGGAGGCCCGATACGCAGTATTTT. Translation gives CASSFRVGGRPDTQYF. The variable domain in full, completed from reference TRBV13 and TRBJ2-3, reads AAGVIQSPRHLIKEKRETATLKCYPIPRHDTVYWYQQGPGQDPQFLISFYEKMQSDKGSIPDRFSAQQFSDYHSELNMSSLELGDSALYFCASSFRVGGRPDTQYFGPGTRLTVL.

The chain couples TRBV6-1 to TRBJ1-2; D is undetermined. CDR1 is MNHNS and CDR2 is SASEGT in the germline V gene. This CDR3 has 13 residues. Trimming took 5 bases from V and 1 from J, leaving 8 bases between them. The chain's CDR3 is CASSPVGNYGYTF. DNA for the CDR3: TGTGCCAGCAGTCCGGTCGGTAACTATGGCTACACCTTC.

In its sample, this clone was seen a few times. The V call is TRBV7-2, the J call TRBJ2-3; maybe TRBD2 (6 bases). Trimming removed 8 bases from V and 4 bases from J, with 16 bases in between. This CDR3 region has 14 residues. Germline lookup yields CDR1 SGHTA and CDR2 FQGNSA. The CDR3 spells CASGVGGASDTQYF. The CDR3 DNA is TGTGCCAGCGGGGTGGGAGGAGCCTCAGATACGCAGTATTTT.

The chain carries TRBV30 and TRBJ2-2; D call uncertain. V was cut by 8 bases and J by 2 bases, with 12 bases left in between. Germline V gene sequence: CDR1 GTSNPN, CDR2 SVGIG (reference sequence). The CDR3 sequence is 13 residues long. CDR3 in amino acids: CASQPKNTGELFF. CDR3 nucleotide sequence: TGTGCCAGCCAACCTAAAAACACCGGGGAGCTGTTTTTT.

This clone was recorded many times. A read error may account for a junction end that differs from germline. The rearrangement uses TRBV6-1 and TRBJ2-5, with 8 bases aligning to TRBD1. This CDR3 has 12 residues. Germline lookup yields CDR1 MNHNS and CDR2 SASEGT. CDR3 sequence (DNA): TGTGCCAGCAGCGCTTACCCAGGGGGCTACAACTTC. This sequence encodes CASSAYPGGYNF.

The chain couples TRBV5-5 to TRBJ1-3; D remains unclear. The CDR3 is 13 amino acids. V shed 0 bases and J shed 2 bases, with 3 bases lying between them. CDR1 SGHKS and CDR2 YYEKEE come from the germline V gene (reference sequence). The chain's CDR3 is CASSLVTGNTIYF. CDR3 nucleotide sequence: TGTGCCAGCAGCTTGGTTACTGGAAACACCATATATTTT.

This chain connects TRBV5-4 to TRBJ1-1, with D tentatively TRBD1 (6 bases). CDR3 length equals 15 residues. Germline V gene lookup returns CDR1 SGHNT and CDR2 YYREEE (reference sequence). V was shortened by 6 bases and J by 3 bases, with 18 bases between the two germline ends. The CDR3 protein is CASTSREQGYTEAFF. In DNA, the CDR3 is TGTGCCAGCACCTCCCGGGAACAGGGTTACACTGAAGCTTTCTTT.

V is TRBV27 and J is TRBJ2-2, with 8 bases lining up with TRBD1. CDR1 and CDR2 (germline): MNHEY, SMNVEV (reference sequence). The V and J ends lost 3 bases and 4 bases, in that order; junction bases with no gene match: 10. The CDR3 covers 17 residues. The CDR3 loop reads CASSFLGQGKSTGELFF. CDR3 bases: TGTGCCAGCAGTTTCCTCGGACAGGGAAAATCCACCGGGGAGCTGTTTTTT.

The chain uses TRBV27 and TRBJ2-7; 8 nucleotides match TRBD1. Looked up from germline, CDR1 is MNHEY and CDR2 is SMNVEV (reference sequence). This CDR3 has 15 residues. V was clipped by 6 bases and J by 0 bases; unmatched bases: 7. This CDR3 is CASRPGQVLSYEQYF. The DNA for the CDR3 is TGTGCCAGCAGACCGGGACAGGTTCTCTCCTACGAGCAGTACTTC.

This clone was observed a handful of times. The chain combines TRBV19 with TRBJ1-2, with TRBD1 identical over 7 bases. The CDR3 covers 13 residues. V shed 9 bases and J 4 bases; nucleotides not matched to a gene: 8. Per germline, CDR1 LNHDA and CDR2 SQIVND (reference sequence). CDR3 loop: CASRDSKAYGYTF. The CDR3 region has the DNA TGTGCCAGCCGGGACAGTAAGGCCTATGGCTACACCTTC.

This clone was recorded a few times. The chain uses TRBV28 and TRBJ2-2; 10 positions match TRBD2. J was trimmed by 4 bases and V by 5 bases; bases with no gene match: 10. CDR1 is MDHEN, CDR2 SYDVKM, per germline. CDR3 size: 17 residues. This CDR3 is CASSVGLARDRTGELFF. The CDR3, as DNA: TGTGCCAGCAGTGTGGGACTAGCGCGAGACCGCACCGGGGAGCTGTTTTTT.

This rearrangement joins TRBV5-6 to TRBJ1-2, with 10 bases lining up with TRBD1. Germline CDR1 reads SGHDT; CDR2 reads YYEEEE. This CDR3 spans 16 amino acids. V was clipped by 4 bases and J by 4 bases; unmatched bases: 10. CDR3 region: CASSQIGTGETYGYTF. The DNA for the CDR3 is TGTGCCAGCAGCCAAATCGGGACAGGGGAGACCTATGGCTACACCTTC.

This chain links TRBV25-1 with TRBJ2-3; tentatively, D is TRBD2 (5 bases). V gave up 6 bases and J gave up 7 bases, with 11 bases separating them. Germline lookup yields CDR1 MGHDK and CDR2 SYGVNS. CDR3 length equals 12 residues. CDR3 region: CASRRVPYTQYF. CDR3 bases: TGTGCCAGCAGGAGGGTCCCATATACGCAGTATTTT.

This chain joins TRBV5-8 and TRBJ1-1; the D is unclear. The germline CDR1 and CDR2 sequences are SGHTS and YDEGEE. Trimming removed 6 bases from V and 12 bases from J, with 15 bases in between. CDR3 size: 11 residues. The CDR3 DNA is TGTGCCAGCATTTTATGGGGAGGTACTTTCTTT. It codes for CASILWGGTFF.